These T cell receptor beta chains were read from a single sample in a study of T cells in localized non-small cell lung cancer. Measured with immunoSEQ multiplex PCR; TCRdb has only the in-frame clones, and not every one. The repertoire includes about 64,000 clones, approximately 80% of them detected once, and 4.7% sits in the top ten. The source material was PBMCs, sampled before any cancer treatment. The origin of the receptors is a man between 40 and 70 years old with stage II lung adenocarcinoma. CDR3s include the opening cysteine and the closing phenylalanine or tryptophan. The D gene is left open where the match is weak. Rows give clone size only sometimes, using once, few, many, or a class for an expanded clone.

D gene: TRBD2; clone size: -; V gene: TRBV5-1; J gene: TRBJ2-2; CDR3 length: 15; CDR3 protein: CASSLVSGNPGELFF; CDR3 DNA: TGCGCCAGCAGCTTGGTTAGCGGGAATCCCGGGGAGCTGTTTTTT
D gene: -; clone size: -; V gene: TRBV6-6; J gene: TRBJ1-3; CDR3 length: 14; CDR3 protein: CASSADRIGNTIYF; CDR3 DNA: TGTGCCAGCAGTGCCGACAGGATTGGAAACACCATATATTTT
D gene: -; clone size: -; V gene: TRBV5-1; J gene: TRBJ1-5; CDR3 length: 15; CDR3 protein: CASSDGAPGNQPQHF; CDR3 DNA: TGCGCCAGCAGCGACGGGGCGCCCGGCAATCAGCCCCAGCATTTT
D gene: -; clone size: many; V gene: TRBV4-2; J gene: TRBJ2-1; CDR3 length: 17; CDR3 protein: CASSQERSRGSYNEQFF; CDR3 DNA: TGTGCCAGCAGCCAAGAGCGCTCCCGGGGGTCCTACAATGAGCAGTTCTTC
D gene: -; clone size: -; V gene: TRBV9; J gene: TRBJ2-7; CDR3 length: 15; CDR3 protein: CARLLRDKILCEQYF; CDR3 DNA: TGTGCCAGGTTACTTCGGGACAAGATATTGTGCGAGCAGTACTTC
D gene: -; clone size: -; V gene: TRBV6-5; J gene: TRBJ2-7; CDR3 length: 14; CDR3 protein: CASSYSRGMDEQYF; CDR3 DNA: TGTGCCAGCAGTTACTCGCGGGGTATGGACGAGCAGTACTTC
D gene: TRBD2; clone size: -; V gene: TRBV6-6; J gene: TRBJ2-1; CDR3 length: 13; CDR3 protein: CASSEREWNEQFF; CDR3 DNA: TGTGCCAGCAGCGAGCGGGAGTGGAATGAGCAGTTCTTC
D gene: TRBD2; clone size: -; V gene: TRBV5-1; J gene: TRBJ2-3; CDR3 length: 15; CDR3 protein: CASSSSGRAEDTQYF; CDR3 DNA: TGCGCCAGCAGCTCTAGCGGGAGGGCGGAAGATACGCAGTATTTT
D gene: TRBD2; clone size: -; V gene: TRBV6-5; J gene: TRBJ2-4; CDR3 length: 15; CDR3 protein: CASSYLGEGGNIQYF; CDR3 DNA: TGTGCCAGCAGTTACTTGGGGGAGGGTGGGAACATTCAGTACTTC
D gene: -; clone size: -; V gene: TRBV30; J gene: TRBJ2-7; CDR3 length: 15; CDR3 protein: CAWAEKGRSSYEQYF; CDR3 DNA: TGTGCCTGGGCGGAGAAGGGGAGGAGCTCCTACGAGCAGTACTTC
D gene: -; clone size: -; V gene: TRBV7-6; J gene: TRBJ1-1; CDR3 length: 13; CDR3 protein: CASSLSENTEAFF; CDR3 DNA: TGTGCCAGCAGCTTATCAGAGAACACTGAAGCTTTCTTT
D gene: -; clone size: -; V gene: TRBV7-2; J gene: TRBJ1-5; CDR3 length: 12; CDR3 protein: CASSFVNQPQHF; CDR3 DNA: TGTGCCAGCAGCTTTGTAAATCAGCCCCAGCATTTT
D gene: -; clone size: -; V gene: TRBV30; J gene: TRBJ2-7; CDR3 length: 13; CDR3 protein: CAWADSIPYEQYF; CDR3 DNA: TGTGCCTGGGCGGACAGTATTCCATACGAGCAGTACTTC
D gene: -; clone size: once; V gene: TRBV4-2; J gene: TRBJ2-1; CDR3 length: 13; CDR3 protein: CASSQVGEPEQFF; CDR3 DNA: TGTGCCAGCAGCCAAGTTGGCGAGCCTGAGCAGTTCTTC
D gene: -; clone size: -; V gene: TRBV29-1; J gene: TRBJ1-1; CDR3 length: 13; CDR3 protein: CSVERDGNTEAFF; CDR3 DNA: TGCAGCGTTGAAAGAGACGGGAACACTGAAGCTTTCTTT
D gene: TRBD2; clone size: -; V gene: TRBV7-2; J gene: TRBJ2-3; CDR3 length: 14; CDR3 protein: CASSLAGGPATQYF; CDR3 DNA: TGTGCCAGCAGCCTAGCGGGAGGGCCAGCTACGCAGTATTTT
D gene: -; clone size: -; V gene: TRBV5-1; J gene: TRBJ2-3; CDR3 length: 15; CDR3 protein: CASSLAGGTTDTQYF; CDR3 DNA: TGCGCCAGCAGCTTGGCGGGCGGGACCACAGATACGCAGTATTTT
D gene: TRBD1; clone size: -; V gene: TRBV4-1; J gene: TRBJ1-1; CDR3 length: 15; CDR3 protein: CASSLSGTGDTEAFF; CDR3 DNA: TGCGCCAGCAGCCTATCCGGGACAGGGGATACTGAAGCTTTCTTT
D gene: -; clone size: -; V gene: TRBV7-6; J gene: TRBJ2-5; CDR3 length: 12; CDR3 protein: CASSLISETQYF; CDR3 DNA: TGTGCCAGCAGCTTAATATCGGAGACCCAGTACTTC
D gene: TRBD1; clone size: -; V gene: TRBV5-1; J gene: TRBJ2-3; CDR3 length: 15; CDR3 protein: CASRYGQGATDTQYF; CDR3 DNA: TGCGCCAGCAGATACGGACAGGGGGCCACAGATACGCAGTATTTT